This paragraph covers one TCR beta chain sequence. Its specificity is not known. The entry originates in a study of cytomegalovirus exposure and HLA in healthy donors. Study results and limitations: Among TCR beta chains, those listed as cytomegalovirus-associated numbered fewer than 200. It is likely that the observed cluster of highly shared sequence variants was a sequencing artifact. Later, an analysis showed that TCR beta chains associated with HLA were more clonally expanded than others that were equally common.

In the PCR, 60 Vbeta and 13 Jbeta primers were used. Repertoires were generated with immunoSEQ multiplex PCR, while TCRdb's copy carries only in-frame clones and drops some. The sample lists nearly 110,000 clones, 82% occurring once. This CDR3 comprises 14 residues. Germline lookup yields CDR1 SGHRS and CDR2 YFSETQ. With 6 bases clipped from V and 2 bases from J, the junction kept 6 bases outside the gene matches. The sample consisted of PBMCs. This clonotype originated in a man aged 25-45 years in good health and CMV-seropositive. V is TRBV5-1 and J is TRBJ2-7; 9 nucleotides align to TRBD2. CDR3 residues: CASTLAGATYEQYF. CDR3 bases: TGCGCCAGCACCTTAGCGGGGGCGACCTACGAGCAGTACTTC.